Included here is one T cell receptor beta chain sequence, with context. From germline, CDR1 is MNHNY and CDR2 SVGAGI (reference sequence). Trimming pared 2 bases from V and 13 bases from J, leaving 11 bases between. The CDR3 is 12 amino acids. Healthy and HIV-negative, the adult donors had no recent acute infections or vaccinations. The donors, all of them Caucasian adults, lived in Nashville, Tennessee. Repertoires were generated with immunoSEQ multiplex PCR, while TCRdb's copy carries only in-frame clones and drops some. Here the sample spans fewer than 600,000 clones, just over 75% being singletons. The source of the sample is a study of shared clonotypes between healthy human individuals.

The sequenced sample consisted of PBMCs. The clonotype originates from a woman in her 40s in good health. Some clones in this sample may be carry-over from other donors' samples. This chain joins TRBV6-6 and TRBJ2-2; perhaps D is TRBD1 or TRBD2 (6 bases each). The CDR3 region has the DNA TGTGCCAGCAGTTACCTACGGGGGCCGCTGTTTTTT. It is translated as CASSYLRGPLFF.